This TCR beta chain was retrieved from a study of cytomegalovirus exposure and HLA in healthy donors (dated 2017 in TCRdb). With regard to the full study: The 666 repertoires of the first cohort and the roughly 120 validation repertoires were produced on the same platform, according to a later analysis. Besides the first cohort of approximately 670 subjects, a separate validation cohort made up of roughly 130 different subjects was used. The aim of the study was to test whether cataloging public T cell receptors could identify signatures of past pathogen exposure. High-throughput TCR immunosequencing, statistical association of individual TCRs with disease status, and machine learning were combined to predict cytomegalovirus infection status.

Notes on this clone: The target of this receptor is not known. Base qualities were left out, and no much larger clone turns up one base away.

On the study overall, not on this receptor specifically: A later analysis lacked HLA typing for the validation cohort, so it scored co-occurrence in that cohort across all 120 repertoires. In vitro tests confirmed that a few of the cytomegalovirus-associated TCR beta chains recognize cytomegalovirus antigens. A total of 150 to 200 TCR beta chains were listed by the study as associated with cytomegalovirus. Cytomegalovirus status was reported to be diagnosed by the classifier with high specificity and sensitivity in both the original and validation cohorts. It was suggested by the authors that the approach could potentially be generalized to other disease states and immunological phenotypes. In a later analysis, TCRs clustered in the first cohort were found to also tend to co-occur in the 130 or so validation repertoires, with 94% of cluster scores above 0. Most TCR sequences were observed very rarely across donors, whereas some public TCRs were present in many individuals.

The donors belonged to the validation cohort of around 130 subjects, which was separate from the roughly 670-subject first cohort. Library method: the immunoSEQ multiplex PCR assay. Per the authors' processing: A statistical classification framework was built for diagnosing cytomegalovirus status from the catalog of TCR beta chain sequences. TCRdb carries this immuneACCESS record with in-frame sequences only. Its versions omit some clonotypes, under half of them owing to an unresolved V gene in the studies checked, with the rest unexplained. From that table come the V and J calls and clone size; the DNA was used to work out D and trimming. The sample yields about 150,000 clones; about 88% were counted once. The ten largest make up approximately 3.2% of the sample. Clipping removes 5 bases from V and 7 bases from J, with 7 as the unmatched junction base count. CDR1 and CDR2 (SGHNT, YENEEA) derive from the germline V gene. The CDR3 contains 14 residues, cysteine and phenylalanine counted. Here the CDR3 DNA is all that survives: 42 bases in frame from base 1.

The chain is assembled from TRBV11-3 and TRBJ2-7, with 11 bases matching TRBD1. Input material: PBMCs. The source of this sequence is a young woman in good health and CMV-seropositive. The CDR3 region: CASSQDRGPGEQYF. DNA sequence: TGTGCCAGCAGCCAGGACAGGGGGCCAGGGGAGCAGTACTTC.